A single sample is the source of the 18 T cell receptor beta chains below, sequenced in a study of blood T cell repertoires in COVID-19. Sequenced by immunoSEQ multiplex PCR; TCRdb stores in-frame clones only, minus some. The sample contains roughly 200,000 clones, around 85% of which appear only once. The sample taken for sequencing was peripheral blood. These receptors all come from a human donor with active or convalescent COVID-19. The donor label of this sample is uncertain.

This clone was seen only once. The chain is built from TRBV25-1 and TRBJ1-1, with unresolved D. This CDR3 spans 11 amino acids. Trimming took 8 bases from V and 11 from J, leaving 15 bases between them. The germline gives CDR1 MGHDK, CDR2 SYGVNS. CDR3 sequence: CASGGIPAAFF. Written as DNA, the CDR3 is TGTGCCAGCGGAGGAATTCCGGCCGCTTTCTTT.

The rearrangement links TRBV14 to TRBJ1-1; no firm D call. Germline V CDR1 and CDR2: SGHDN, FVKESK. The CDR3 contains 13 residues. Trimming took off 4 bases at V and 10 bases at J, with 16 bases between the two ends. The CDR3 bases are TGTGCCAGCAGCCGCCTGACGGGGAGGGTAGCTTTCTTT. Translation gives CASSRLTGRVAFF.

Written as DNA, the CDR3 is TGTGCCAGCAGCTTGGCTGCCGAGTCGGAGACCCAGTACTTC. This codes for CASSLAAESETQYF. This sequence joins TRBV5-8 and TRBJ2-5, with D unclear. The CDR3 loop spans 14 amino acids. V was clipped by 0 bases and J by 5 bases, with 11 bases between them. CDR1 is SGHTS, CDR2 YDEGEE, per germline. Variable domain in full (rest from reference TRBV5-8 and TRBJ2-5): EAGVTQSPTHLIKTRGQQATLRCSPISGHTSVYWYQQALGLGLQFLLWYDEGEERNRGNFPPRFSGRQFPNYSSELNVNALELEDSALYLCASSLAAESETQYFGPGTRLLVL.

J is TRBJ2-2 and V is TRBV19; D possibly corresponds to TRBD2 (6 bases). Germline V gene lookup returns CDR1 LNHDA and CDR2 SQIVND (reference sequence). The CDR3 has 15 amino acids. The germline V and J ends were trimmed by 1 base and 4 bases, with 10 bases remaining between them. The CDR3 DNA sequence: TGTGCCAGTAGTATAGTCGGGAGCCTCACCGGGGAGCTGTTTTTT. It specifies CASSIVGSLTGELFF.

The count of this clone is one. The sample contains more than one DNA sequence encoding this CDR3. This rearrangement joins TRBV7-3 to TRBJ2-3, with D possibly being TRBD2 (5 bases). This CDR3 contains 14 residues. V was pared by 1 base and J by 1 base, with 6 bases between. Germline V lookup: CDR1 SGHTA, CDR2 FQGTGA. CDR3 region: CASSLNGGTDTQYF. CDR3 coding DNA: TGTGCCAGCAGCTTAAACGGGGGCACAGATACGCAGTATTTT.

This rearrangement joins TRBV5-4 to TRBJ1-1; D is ambiguous. Germline V lookup: CDR1 SGHNT, CDR2 YYREEE (reference sequence). CDR3 length: 12 residues. Trimming stripped 3 bases from V and 4 bases from J, with 7 bases between. CDR3 in amino acids: CASSWHSTEAFF. In DNA, the CDR3 is TGTGCCAGCAGCTGGCACAGCACTGAAGCTTTCTTT.

This clone appeared a single time. The V call is TRBV24-1, the J call TRBJ1-5; 8 nucleotides line up with TRBD1. CDR3 length equals 17 residues. Germline V lookup: CDR1 KGHDR, CDR2 SFDVKD. Trimming removed 4 bases from V and 2 bases from J; junction bases left unmatched: 9. DNA for the CDR3: TGTGCCACCAGTGACCGTGGACAGGGCAGGGGCAATCAGCCCCAGCATTTT. Residues: CATSDRGQGRGNQPQHF.

The chain joins TRBV5-4 to TRBJ2-1; 12 nucleotides align to TRBD2. The junction had 2 bases not matched to a gene; V was cut back by 4 bases and J by 9 bases. The germline gives CDR1 SGHNT, CDR2 YYREEE (reference sequence). CDR3 length: 13 residues. The CDR3 spells CASSPSGGGEQFF. CDR3 coding DNA: TGTGCCAGCAGCCCTAGCGGGGGGGGTGAGCAGTTCTTC.

This chain links TRBV24-1 with TRBJ2-3; tentative D call: TRBD2 (6 bases). The length of the CDR3 is 20 residues. Per the germline V gene, CDR1 is KGHDR and CDR2 is SFDVKD. Between the trimmed V and J ends, which lost 1 base and 4 bases, there was a span of 26 bases. The CDR3 DNA sequence: TGTGCCACCAGTGATTTTGGAGGGGATCAACGGAACCCCCTTCCAGATACGCAGTATTTT. Protein: CATSDFGGDQRNPLPDTQYF.

The genes are TRBV18 and TRBJ2-3; D uncertain. The V gene lost 2 bases and the J gene lost 0 bases, with 12 bases spanning the gap. The CDR3 runs to 16 residues. Looked up from germline, CDR1 is KGHSH and CDR2 is LQKENI. CDR3 amino acids: CASSPTPGPSTDTQYF. Written as DNA, the CDR3 is TGTGCCAGCTCACCAACCCCAGGTCCAAGCACAGATACGCAGTATTTT.

In nucleotides, the CDR3 is TGTGCCAGCAGTTACATCGGGGGACCAGAGACCCAGTACTTC. Translated, it gives CASSYIGGPETQYF. This rearrangement joins TRBV6-5 to TRBJ2-5, with a possible D match to TRBD2 (6 bases). The V gene lost 2 bases and the J gene lost 4 bases, with 11 bases spanning the gap. This CDR3 spans 14 amino acids. Germline lookup yields CDR1 MNHEY and CDR2 SVGAGI.

This chain links TRBV2 with TRBJ2-3; the match to TRBD2 covers 9 bases. The CDR3 extends over 16 amino acids. The germline V gene has CDR1 SNHLY and CDR2 FYNNEI. J lost 3 bases, V lost 2 bases, and 6 bases had no gene match. The DNA for the CDR3 is TGTGCCAGCAGTGAAATGACTAGCGGCCGGACAGATACGCAGTATTTT. Amino acid sequence: CASSEMTSGRTDTQYF.

The chain combines TRBV7-9 with TRBJ2-3, with 8 bases aligning to TRBD2. V lost 7 bases, J lost 6 bases, and 12 bases stayed unmatched. The CDR3 is 15 residues long. Germline CDR1 and CDR2: SEHNR and FQNEAQ (reference sequence). The CDR3 protein is CASTLAGTKADTQYF. Here the CDR3 DNA reads TGTGCCAGCACCCTAGCGGGCACAAAGGCGGATACGCAGTATTTT. Using reference TRBV7-9 and TRBJ2-3 for the parts outside the CDR3, the full variable domain is DTGVSQNPRHKITKRGQNVTFRCDPISEHNRLYWYRQTLGQGPEFLTYFQNEAQLEKSRLLSDRFSAERPKGSFSTLEIQRTEQGDSAMYLCASTLAGTKADTQYFGPGTRLTVL.

This sequence joins TRBV18 and TRBJ2-7; perhaps TRBD1 as D (6 bases). Germline V gives CDR1 KGHSH, CDR2 LQKENI. CDR3 length equals 14 residues. Deletions cut 1 base from V and 4 bases from J, with 11 bases between. The CDR3 protein is CASSPRHREYEQYF. Written as DNA, the CDR3 is TGTGCCAGCTCACCACGACACAGGGAATACGAGCAGTACTTC.

This clone was counted at least ten times. This chain links TRBV9 with TRBJ1-1, with D unclear. Germline-derived CDR1 and CDR2 are SGDLS and YYNGEE. This CDR3 spans 11 amino acids. The V gene lost 4 bases and the J gene lost 6 bases, with 7 bases spanning the gap. CDR3: CASSPSSEAFF. The DNA of the CDR3 is TGTGCCAGCAGCCCCTCGTCTGAAGCTTTCTTT.

The chain carries TRBV5-6 and TRBJ1-6, with D tentatively TRBD1 (5 bases). This CDR3 is built from 15 residues. Germline loops: CDR1 SGHDT, CDR2 YYEEEE. V lost 4 bases and J lost 7, with 15 bases in between. CDR3 sequence: CASSPGQAGNSPLHF. The CDR3 DNA reads as TGTGCCAGCAGCCCAGGGCAGGCGGGAAATTCACCCCTCCACTTT.

The genes are TRBV7-2 and TRBJ2-5; TRBD2 aligns across 7 bases. CDR3 length: 14 amino acids. Germline CDR1 SGHTA, CDR2 FQGNSA. J gave up 4 bases and V 2 bases, and 4 bases lay outside the gene matches. The CDR3 reads CASSLSPGGETQYF. The CDR3, as DNA: TGTGCCAGCAGCTTATCTCCGGGAGGAGAGACCCAGTACTTC.

The V gene is TRBV4-2, the J gene TRBJ2-5; 14 bases are shared with TRBD2. Trimming cost V 4 bases and J 3 bases; bases outside gene matches: 7. The CDR3 consists of 17 residues. Germline loops: CDR1 LGHNA, CDR2 YNFKEQ. CDR3 sequence reads: CASSRNPGLAGEETQYF. For the CDR3, the DNA is TGTGCCAGCAGCCGAAACCCGGGACTAGCGGGGGAAGAGACCCAGTACTTC.